This is a list of T cell receptor beta chains from one sample in a study of blood T cell repertoires in COVID-19. Sequenced by immunoSEQ multiplex PCR; TCRdb stores in-frame clones only, minus some. The sample comprises around 170,000 clones, approximately 78% of which are singletons, and 12% rests with the top ten. Sequencing was done on a sample of peripheral blood. These receptors were obtained from a woman older than 75 with COVID-19, enrolled during active disease. Each CDR3 is given with its conserved first and last residue. A D gene is named only where the DNA matches it firmly. Size is omitted from some rows. Given values are once, few, many or a class for expanded clones.

v_gene: TRBV4-2
d_gene: TRBD1
j_gene: TRBJ1-1
abundance: -
CDR3nt: TGTGCCAGCAGTCTCTACGGACAGGCGAACACTGAAGCTTTCTTT
CDR3aa: CASSLYGQANTEAFF

v_gene: TRBV20-1
d_gene: -
j_gene: TRBJ2-4
abundance: -
CDR3nt: TGCAGTGCTAGTCGACACGGAGCCAAAAACATTCAGTACTTC
CDR3aa: CSASRHGAKNIQYF

v_gene: TRBV18
d_gene: -
j_gene: TRBJ2-1
abundance: -
CDR3nt: TGTGCCAGCTCACCCGGGGGAATAGAGCAGTTCTTC
CDR3aa: CASSPGGIEQFF

v_gene: TRBV4-1
d_gene: TRBD1
j_gene: TRBJ2-3
abundance: -
CDR3nt: TGCGCCAGCAGCCAAAGGGACAGACAGGGGGCTAACACAGATACGCAGTATTTT
CDR3aa: CASSQRDRQGANTDTQYF

v_gene: TRBV25-1
d_gene: -
j_gene: TRBJ1-6
abundance: -
CDR3nt: TGTGCCAGCAGTGATGGAGAGGTCGAGACCTATTCACCCCTCCACTTT
CDR3aa: CASSDGEVETYSPLHF

v_gene: TRBV19
d_gene: -
j_gene: TRBJ2-5
abundance: -
CDR3nt: TGTGCCAGTAGTATTAGGACCGGGGTGACCCAGTACTTC
CDR3aa: CASSIRTGVTQYF

v_gene: TRBV3-1/TRBV3-2
d_gene: TRBD1
j_gene: TRBJ1-3
abundance: -
CDR3nt: TGTGCCAGCAGCCGCGCACAACAGGGGTCTGGAAACACCATATATTTT
CDR3aa: CASSRAQQGSGNTIYF

v_gene: TRBV25-1
d_gene: -
j_gene: TRBJ1-1
abundance: -
CDR3nt: TGTGCCAGCAGTCCGACAGCGAGGCTCTTAGGTGAAGCTTTCTTT
CDR3aa: CASSPTARLLGEAFF

v_gene: TRBV2
d_gene: -
j_gene: TRBJ2-7
abundance: -
CDR3nt: TGTGCCAGCAGTGGGGACTGGGGGGAGCAGTACTTC
CDR3aa: CASSGDWGEQYF

v_gene: TRBV4-1
d_gene: TRBD2
j_gene: TRBJ2-2
abundance: -
CDR3nt: TGCGCCAGCAGCCCGTCGTCTTACTCCGGACTAGCGGGGGGGTCGGGCACCGGGGAGCTGTTTTTT
CDR3aa: CASSPSSYSGLAGGSGTGELFF

v_gene: TRBV3-1/TRBV3-2
d_gene: -
j_gene: TRBJ1-1
abundance: few
CDR3nt: TGTGCCAGCAGCCAAGTCGGGGGGGCAGCTTTCTTT
CDR3aa: CASSQVGGAAFF

v_gene: TRBV3-1/TRBV3-2
d_gene: -
j_gene: TRBJ1-5
abundance: -
CDR3nt: TGTGCCAGCAGCCAAGTCCAGGGCGGGGAGCCCCAGCATTTT
CDR3aa: CASSQVQGGEPQHF

v_gene: TRBV5-5
d_gene: TRBD2
j_gene: TRBJ2-7
abundance: -
CDR3nt: TGTGCCAGCAGCTTGGCAGCGGGAGGTCCCTCCTACGAGCAGTACTTC
CDR3aa: CASSLAAGGPSYEQYF

v_gene: TRBV5-1
d_gene: TRBD2
j_gene: TRBJ2-2
abundance: -
CDR3nt: TGCGCCAGCAGCACTGGGGGAGGGTTCGCCACCGGGGAGCTGTTTTTT
CDR3aa: CASSTGGGFATGELFF

v_gene: TRBV28
d_gene: -
j_gene: TRBJ2-7
abundance: -
CDR3nt: TGTGCCAGCAGTCGACATAGCTTTAATCTAGCGACCAGCTCCTACGAGCAGTACTTC
CDR3aa: CASSRHSFNLATSSYEQYF

v_gene: TRBV5-4
d_gene: TRBD2
j_gene: TRBJ2-1
abundance: -
CDR3nt: TGTGCCAGCAGGTTGGGACTAGCGGATGAGCAGTTCTTC
CDR3aa: CASRLGLADEQFF

v_gene: TRBV7-3
d_gene: TRBD1
j_gene: TRBJ2-2
abundance: -
CDR3nt: TGTGCCAGCAGCTCCGGACAGGCAGGGACCGGGGAGCTGTTTTTT
CDR3aa: CASSSGQAGTGELFF

v_gene: TRBV5-1
d_gene: -
j_gene: TRBJ1-2
abundance: few
CDR3nt: TGCGCCAGCAGCTTGACAGAGAACTATGGCTACACCTTC
CDR3aa: CASSLTENYGYTF

v_gene: TRBV10-3
d_gene: -
j_gene: TRBJ2-1
abundance: once
CDR3nt: TGTGCCATCAGTGCGACACAGGGAAATGAGCAGTTCTTC
CDR3aa: CAISATQGNEQFF

v_gene: TRBV27
d_gene: TRBD2
j_gene: TRBJ2-3
abundance: -
CDR3nt: TGTGCCAGCAGGTCAAGAGGACTAGCGGGCCGTATAGAGTATTTT
CDR3aa: CASRSRGLAGRIEYF

v_gene: TRBV9
d_gene: -
j_gene: TRBJ2-3
abundance: -
CDR3nt: TGTGCCAGCAGCGTAGGGGCTAGCGATAGCACAGATACGCAGTATTTT
CDR3aa: CASSVGASDSTDTQYF

v_gene: TRBV28
d_gene: TRBD2
j_gene: TRBJ2-3
abundance: -
CDR3nt: TGTGCCAGCAGTTCAGCGGGAGGGCCCTCGGCAGATACGCAGTATTTT
CDR3aa: CASSSAGGPSADTQYF

v_gene: TRBV14
d_gene: -
j_gene: TRBJ2-5
abundance: -
CDR3nt: TGTGCCAGCAGCCAGGGGACTTTCCCCACTGAGACCCAGTACTTC
CDR3aa: CASSQGTFPTETQYF